This T cell receptor (beta chain) is from a study of shared clonotypes between healthy human individuals. The CDR3 totals 13 residues. The germline gives CDR1 SNHLY, CDR2 FYNNEI. With 7 bases clipped from V and 3 bases from J, the junction kept 6 bases outside the gene matches. The material for each subset, its genomic DNA, was split evenly across several immunoSEQ plates. Per the original data handling: Filtering was not the same, since immunoSEQ gave junction-only sequences without quality scores. The method was immunoSEQ multiplex PCR; TCRdb's version includes in-frame clones alone and lacks a portion of them. The V and J calls and clone size are taken from that table; D and trimming were inferred from the DNA. The table has around 370,000 clones, about 97% seen once.

This chain connects TRBV2 to TRBJ2-7; the match to TRBD1 covers 7 bases. This TCR came from a man under 40 in good health. Sequencing was performed on memory CD8+ T cells sorted from blood. The subset: CD45RO+ cells pooled with CCR7-negative TemRA cells. As DNA, the CDR3 is TGTGCCAGCACCCAAGGGGGCGGCTACGAGCAGTACTTC. Encoded protein: CASTQGGGYEQYF. Full variable domain (rest looked up from reference TRBV2 and TRBJ2-7): EPEVTQTPSHQVTQMGQEVILRCVPISNHLYFYWYRQILGQKVEFLVSFYNNEISEKSEIFDDQFSVERPDGSNFTLKIRSTKLEDSAMYFCASTQGGGYEQYFGPGTRLTVT.